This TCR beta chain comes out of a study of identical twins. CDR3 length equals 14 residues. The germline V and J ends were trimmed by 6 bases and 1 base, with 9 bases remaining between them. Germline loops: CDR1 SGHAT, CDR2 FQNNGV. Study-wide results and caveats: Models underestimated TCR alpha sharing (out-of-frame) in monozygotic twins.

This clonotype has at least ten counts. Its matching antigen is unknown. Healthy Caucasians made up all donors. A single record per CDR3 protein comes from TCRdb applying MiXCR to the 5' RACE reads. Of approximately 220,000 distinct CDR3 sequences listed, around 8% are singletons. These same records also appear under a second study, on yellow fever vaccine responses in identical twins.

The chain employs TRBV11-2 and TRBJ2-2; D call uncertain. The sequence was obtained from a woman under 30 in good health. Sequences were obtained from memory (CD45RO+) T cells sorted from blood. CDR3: CASREIWNTGELFF. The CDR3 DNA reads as TGTGCCAGCAGAGAAATTTGGAACACCGGGGAGCTGTTTTTT.